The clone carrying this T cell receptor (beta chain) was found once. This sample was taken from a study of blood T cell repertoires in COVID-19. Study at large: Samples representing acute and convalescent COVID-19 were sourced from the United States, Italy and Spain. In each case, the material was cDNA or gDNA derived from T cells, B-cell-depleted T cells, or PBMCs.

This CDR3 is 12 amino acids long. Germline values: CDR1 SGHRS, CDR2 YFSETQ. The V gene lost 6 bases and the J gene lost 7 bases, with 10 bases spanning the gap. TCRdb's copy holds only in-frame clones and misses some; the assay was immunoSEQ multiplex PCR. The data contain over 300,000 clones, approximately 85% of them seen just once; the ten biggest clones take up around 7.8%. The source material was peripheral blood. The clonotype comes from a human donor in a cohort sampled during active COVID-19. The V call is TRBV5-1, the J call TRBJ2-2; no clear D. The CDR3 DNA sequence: TGCGCCAGCACCCTAGACGGCGGGGAGCTGTTTTTT. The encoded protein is CASTLDGGELFF.